These 2 T cell receptor beta chains share one sample of origin, sequenced in a study of technical replicates of blood from a few donors. The method was immunoSEQ multiplex PCR; TCRdb's version includes in-frame clones alone and lacks a portion of them. The table shows about 75,000 clones, with about 90% occurring only once. Sequencing input: T cells isolated from PBMCs. These receptors all come from a human donor in good health.

The chain has TRBV7-3 and TRBJ2-1; 12 bases match TRBD2. Losses at the gene ends were 10 bases for V and 8 bases for J; bases not matched to a gene: 9. CDR1 SGHTA and CDR2 FQGTGA come from the germline V gene. The CDR3 sequence is 14 residues long. The CDR3 sequence: CATRLAGVFDEQFF. Here the CDR3 DNA reads TGTGCCACAAGACTAGCGGGAGTGTTCGATGAGCAGTTCTTC. The full variable domain, rest sourced from reference TRBV7-3 and TRBJ2-1, is GAGVSQTPSNKVTEKGKYVELRCDPISGHTALYWYRQSLGQGPEFLIYFQGTGAADDSGLPNDRFFAVRPEGSVSTLKIQRTERGDSAVYLCATRLAGVFDEQFFGPGTRLTVL.

V is TRBV28 and J is TRBJ2-7; the D is unclear. Per germline, CDR1 MDHEN and CDR2 SYDVKM. This CDR3 contains 14 residues. V lost 2 bases, J lost 2 bases, and 10 bases lay in between. The CDR3 DNA sequence: TGTGCCAGCAGTTTACGCACAAGTCCCTACGAGCAGTACTTC. This sequence encodes CASSLRTSPYEQYF.